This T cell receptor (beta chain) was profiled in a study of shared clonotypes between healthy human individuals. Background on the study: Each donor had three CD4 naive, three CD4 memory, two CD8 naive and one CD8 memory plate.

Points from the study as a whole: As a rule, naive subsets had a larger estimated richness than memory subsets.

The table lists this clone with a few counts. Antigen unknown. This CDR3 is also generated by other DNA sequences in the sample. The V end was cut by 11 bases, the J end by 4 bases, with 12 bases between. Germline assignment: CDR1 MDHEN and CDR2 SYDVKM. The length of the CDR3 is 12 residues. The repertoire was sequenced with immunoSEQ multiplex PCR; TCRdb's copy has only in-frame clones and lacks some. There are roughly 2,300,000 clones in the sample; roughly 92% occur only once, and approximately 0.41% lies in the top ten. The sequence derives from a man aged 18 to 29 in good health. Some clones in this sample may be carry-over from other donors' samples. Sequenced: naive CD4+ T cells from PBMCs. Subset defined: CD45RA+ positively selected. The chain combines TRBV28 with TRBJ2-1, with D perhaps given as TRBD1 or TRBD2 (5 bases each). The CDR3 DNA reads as TGTGCCTCCGGGACGGTTTACAATGAGCAGTTCTTC. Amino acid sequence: CASGTVYNEQFF.